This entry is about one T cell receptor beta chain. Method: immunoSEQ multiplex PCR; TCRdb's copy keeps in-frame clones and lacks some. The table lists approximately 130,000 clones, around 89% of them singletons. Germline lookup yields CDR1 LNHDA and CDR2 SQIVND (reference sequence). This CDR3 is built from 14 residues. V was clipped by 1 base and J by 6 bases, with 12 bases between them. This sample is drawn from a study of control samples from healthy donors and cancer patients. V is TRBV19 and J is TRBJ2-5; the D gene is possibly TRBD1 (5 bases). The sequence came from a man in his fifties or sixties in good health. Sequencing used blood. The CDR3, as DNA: TGTGCCAGTAGTATAGGTAACAGGAGACAGACCCAGTACTTC. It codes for CASSIGNRRQTQYF. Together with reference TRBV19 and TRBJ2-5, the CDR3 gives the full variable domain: DGGITQSPKYLFRKEGQNVTLSCEQNLNHDAMYWYRQDPGQGLRLIYYSQIVNDFQKGDIAEGYSVSREKKESFPLTVTSAQKNPTAFYLCASSIGNRRQTQYFGPGTRLLVL.